Presented here are 6 T cell receptor beta chains from one specimen sequenced in a study of spatial heterogeneity in lung cancer. MiXCR was run by TCRdb on the 5' RACE reads, yielding one entry per CDR3 protein. The sample includes around 92,000 distinct CDR3 sequences, approximately 12% of them seen just once. Time point in this sample: sample taken at primary tumor resection. No cells were sorted before sequencing. The whole RNA sequenced was extracted from tumor, nontumor lung or frozen PBMC. The input for sequencing was PBMCs, taken at surgery. These receptors all stem from a male donor with early-stage non-small cell lung cancer.

A few counts support this clonotype. V gene TRBV5-1 combines with J gene TRBJ1-4; TRBD1 aligns across 9 bases. The CDR3 runs 20 residues. J was trimmed by 3 bases and V by 4 bases; bases with no gene match: 19. Germline V gene data show CDR1 as SGHRS and CDR2 as YFSETQ. The CDR3 DNA reads TGCGCCAGCAGCATTGTTCCCCTCCGGGACAGGGATGGGGCTAATGAAAAACTGTTTTTT. This gives the protein CASSIVPLRDRDGANEKLFF.

There are a few counts of this clonotype. The chain uses TRBV28 and TRBJ1-1; 7 positions match TRBD1. The germline CDR1 and CDR2 sequences are MDHEN and SYDVKM. This CDR3 has 15 amino acids. V lost 2 bases, J lost 6 bases, and 9 bases stayed unmatched. This CDR3 reads CASSLPPDRPSEAFF. The CDR3 DNA is TGTGCCAGCAGTTTACCCCCGGACAGGCCTTCTGAAGCTTTCTTT.

J is TRBJ1-4 and V is TRBV9; D unresolved. CDR1 is SGDLS and CDR2 is YYNGEE in the germline V gene. The V and J ends lost 4 bases and 7 bases respectively, with 14 bases between them. The CDR3 extends over 14 amino acids. The CDR3 DNA reads TGTGCCAGCAGCTCACCCCTGGAGGGTGAAAAACTGTTTTTT. Residues: CASSSPLEGEKLFF.

V is TRBV7-2 and J is TRBJ1-4; 9 bases line up with TRBD1. This CDR3 spans 15 amino acids. Losses at the gene ends were 5 bases for V and 5 bases for J; bases not matched to a gene: 6. CDR1 is SGHTA, CDR2 FQGNSA, per germline. The CDR3 nucleotides are TGTGCCAGCAGCAAATGGACAGGGGCAAATGAAAAACTGTTTTTT. This sequence encodes CASSKWTGANEKLFF. The variable domain in full, with the rest retrieved from reference TRBV7-2 and TRBJ1-4, is GAGVSQSPSNKVTEKGKDVELRCDPISGHTALYWYRQSLGQGLEFLIYFQGNSAPDKSGLPSDRFSAERTGGSVSTLTIQRTQQEDSAVYLCASSKWTGANEKLFFGSGTQLSVL.

This clonotype was counted between two and nine times. This rearrangement joins TRBV10-3 to TRBJ2-1, with 10 bases aligning to TRBD2. Germline trimming cut 10 bases from V and 3 bases from J; bases unmatched to any gene: 6. CDR1 and CDR2 from the germline V gene are ENHRY and SYGVKD. This CDR3 has 14 residues. CDR3 sequence: CASLAGAYYNEQFF. The CDR3 coding sequence is TGTGCCAGCCTAGCGGGGGCCTACTACAATGAGCAGTTCTTC.

This sequence joins TRBV7-2 and TRBJ1-4; possible D gene TRBD1, 6 bases. The V end lost 5 bases, the J end lost 5 bases, and 15 bases lay between the germline ends. CDR1 is SGHTA, CDR2 FQGNSA, per germline. The CDR3 runs 15 residues. CDR3: CASSPLGGGNEKLFF. For the CDR3, the DNA is TGTGCCAGCAGCCCCCTCGGGGGGGGCAATGAAAAACTGTTTTTT.